The 26 T cell receptor beta chains reported below all come from one sample, sequenced in a study of blood T cell repertoires in COVID-19. Profiled with immunoSEQ multiplex PCR; TCRdb holds only in-frame clones, not every one. This sample carries 200,000 to 250,000 clones, about 80% of them seen once, and the ten largest clones take less than 2.5%. The sequenced sample consisted of peripheral blood. The receptors stem from a woman in her sixties or seventies with acute or convalescent COVID-19.

The chain uses TRBV27 and TRBJ1-1, with 7 bases identical to TRBD1. The germline V gene encodes CDR1 MNHEY and CDR2 SMNVEV (reference sequence). The CDR3 sequence is 13 residues long. The J segment lost 10 bases and the V segment lost 5 bases, leaving 10 bases of the junction unmatched. CDR3 DNA sequence: TGTGCCAGCAGTCCAACCCTACAGGGGAGAGCTTTCTTT. Translation gives CASSPTLQGRAFF.

The V call is TRBV10-3, the J call TRBJ2-3; D might be TRBD2 (6 bases). Germline V gene sequence: CDR1 ENHRY, CDR2 SYGVKD. This CDR3 has 14 amino acids. V lost 7 bases to trimming and J lost 0 bases, with 11 bases between them. CDR3 DNA: TGTGCCATCAAGGCGGGGCTCAGCACAGATACGCAGTATTTT. It codes for CAIKAGLSTDTQYF.

The chain carries TRBV11-1 and TRBJ2-2; D not certain. CDR1 and CDR2 (germline): SGHAT, FQDESV (reference sequence). The CDR3 contains 13 residues. The germline V and J ends were trimmed by 4 bases and 2 bases, with 5 bases remaining between them. The CDR3 loop reads CASSSTNTGELFF. In nucleotides, the CDR3 is TGTGCCAGCAGCTCAACAAACACCGGGGAGCTGTTTTTT.

This chain connects TRBV11-1 to TRBJ2-7; 8 positions agree with TRBD2. Germline CDR1 is SGHAT and CDR2 is FQDESV (reference sequence). The J segment lost 3 bases and the V segment lost 5 bases, leaving 9 bases of the junction unmatched. The CDR3 sequence is 15 residues long. This CDR3 is CASSRNSGAFYEQYF. The CDR3 DNA reads as TGTGCCAGCAGCCGTAATAGCGGGGCGTTCTACGAGCAGTACTTC.

The CDR3 sequence: CAWSDVGSYNSPLHF. CDR3 DNA sequence: TGTGCCTGGAGTGACGTCGGCTCCTATAATTCACCCCTCCACTTT. The chain links TRBV30 to TRBJ1-6; D is ambiguous. Germline V gene lookup returns CDR1 GTSNPN and CDR2 SVGIG (reference sequence). The V end was cut by 1 base, the J end by 0 bases, with 7 bases between. The CDR3 totals 15 residues.

In DNA form, the CDR3 reads TGTGCCTGGAGTGTCTCCGGGACAGGGAGAAGGGCTGAAGCTTTCTTT. Amino acid sequence: CAWSVSGTGRRAEAFF. The V gene is TRBV30, the J gene TRBJ1-1, with TRBD1 matching over 9 bases. The germline V gene has CDR1 GTSNPN and CDR2 SVGIG (reference sequence). This CDR3 is 16 amino acids long. Trimming removed 0 bases from V and 6 bases from J; junction bases left unmatched: 11.

The chain recombines TRBV28 with TRBJ1-2; D gene ambiguous. The germline V gene has CDR1 MDHEN and CDR2 SYDVKM. This CDR3 region has 12 residues. V lost 6 bases and J 4 bases, leaving 9 bases between the germline ends. CDR3 amino acids: CASSTVSYGYTF. The CDR3 DNA reads as TGTGCCAGCAGCACGGTTTCCTATGGCTACACCTTC.

The V gene is TRBV29-1, the J gene TRBJ2-1, with 10 bases identical to TRBD2. J gave up 3 bases and V 3 bases, and 2 bases lay outside the gene matches. CDR1 is SQVTM, CDR2 ANQGSEA, per germline. There are 14 residues in the CDR3. CDR3 in amino acids: CSVDTSGVYNEQFF. CDR3 in DNA: TGCAGCGTTGATACTAGCGGGGTCTACAATGAGCAGTTCTTC.

At least ten counts were recorded for this clone. The J gene is TRBJ1-1, the V gene TRBV6-4; D is undetermined. Germline loops: CDR1 MRHNA, CDR2 SNTAGT. The CDR3 spans 14 residues. The V end lost 7 bases, the J end lost 1 base, and 13 bases lay between the germline ends. This CDR3 is CASTPSPGNTEAFF. The CDR3 bases are TGTGCCAGCACCCCGTCCCCAGGGAACACTGAAGCTTTCTTT.

V gene TRBV2 combines with J gene TRBJ2-1; D ambiguous. Trimming took 4 bases from V and 9 from J, leaving 10 bases between them. Germline V gene sequence: CDR1 SNHLY, CDR2 FYNNEI. The CDR3 is made up of 12 amino acids. The CDR3 DNA is TGTGCCAGCAGTGTTGTATTCCTTGAGCAGTTCTTC. It is translated as CASSVVFLEQFF.

This clone showed up just a few times. This chain joins TRBV6-5 and TRBJ1-3, with D perhaps TRBD1 (5 bases). Deletions cut 6 bases from V and 0 bases from J, with 9 bases between. Germline values: CDR1 MNHEY, CDR2 SVGAGI. The CDR3 runs to 14 residues. CDR3 in amino acids: CASSTGDSGNTIYF. For the CDR3, the DNA is TGTGCCAGCAGCACAGGAGACTCTGGAAACACCATATATTTT.

The chain joins TRBV11-2 to TRBJ2-7; 8 positions agree with TRBD1. Germline loops: CDR1 SGHAT, CDR2 FQNNGV. This CDR3 has 15 residues. The trim removed 3 bases at V and 4 bases at J, leaving 8 bases unmatched. The CDR3 coding sequence is TGTGCCAGCAGCTTGCTGGCAGGGGGCTTGTACGAGCAGTACTTC. This encodes CASSLLAGGLYEQYF.

V and J are TRBV3-1 (or the pseudogene TRBV3-2) and TRBJ1-1; 7 positions agree with TRBD1. The CDR3 has 18 residues. V dropped 4 bases and J dropped 0; count of bases not matched to a gene: 14. Germline lookup yields CDR1 LGHDT and CDR2 YNNKEL (reference sequence). Here the CDR3 reads CASSPNPDRSYMNTEAFF. Here the CDR3 DNA reads TGTGCCAGCAGCCCGAATCCGGACAGGAGCTACATGAACACTGAAGCTTTCTTT.

This clone was detected only a few times. The rearrangement uses TRBV5-1 and TRBJ1-2; tentative D call: TRBD1 (5 bases). Germline CDR1 is SGHRS and CDR2 is YFSETQ. V shed 3 bases and J shed 2 bases, with 11 bases lying between them. This CDR3 contains 14 residues. The CDR3 coding sequence is TGCGCCAGCAGCTCCGCCGGGGGAAACTATGGCTACACCTTC. As protein: CASSSAGGNYGYTF.

The chain carries TRBV6-1 and TRBJ1-6; D perhaps matches TRBD1 (6 bases). Germline-derived CDR1 and CDR2 are MNHNS and SASEGT. Trimming cost V 2 bases and J 9 bases, with 14 bases left between them. The CDR3 is 15 residues long. CDR3 sequence: CASSESRGAASPLHF. The CDR3 region has the DNA TGTGCCAGCAGTGAATCTCGGGGGGCGGCTTCACCCCTCCACTTT.

The CDR3 here is CAISDGQGGYGYTF. CDR3 DNA sequence: TGTGCCATCAGTGATGGCCAGGGAGGTTATGGCTACACCTTC. V gene TRBV10-3 combines with J gene TRBJ1-2, with a possible D match to TRBD1 (5 bases). Looked up from germline, CDR1 is ENHRY and CDR2 is SYGVKD. V was trimmed by 3 bases and J by 5 bases, leaving 13 bases between them. The CDR3 has 14 amino acids.

V is TRBV29-1 and J is TRBJ1-1; TRBD1 matches at 7 bases. CDR1 is SQVTM and CDR2 is ANQGSEA in the germline V gene. J was trimmed by 6 bases and V by 4 bases; bases with no gene match: 5. This CDR3 comprises 12 residues. CDR3 nucleotide sequence: TGCAGCGTTGTCCGGGACAGACCTGAAGCTTTCTTT. Residues: CSVVRDRPEAFF.

The rearrangement joins TRBV11-2 to TRBJ1-6; D is perhaps TRBD1 (6 bases). V was cut by 5 bases and J by 0 bases, with 11 bases left in between. Germline assignment: CDR1 SGHAT and CDR2 FQNNGV. The length of the CDR3 is 16 residues. CDR3 loop: CASSRTASSYNSPLHF. CDR3 in DNA: TGTGCCAGCAGCCGGACAGCAAGCTCCTATAATTCACCCCTCCACTTT.

This chain links TRBV9 with TRBJ1-3; D unresolved. Germline lookup yields CDR1 SGDLS and CDR2 YYNGEE. The V and J ends lost 0 bases and 0 bases respectively, with 16 bases between them. The CDR3 length is 18 residues. The CDR3 loop reads CASSVEDGGVGSGNTIYF. The CDR3 DNA reads TGTGCCAGCAGCGTAGAGGATGGAGGTGTCGGCTCTGGAAACACCATATATTTT.

To note about this clone: The junction differs from germline at one of its ends, possibly a read error. V is TRBV2 and J is TRBJ1-2; no reliable D call. This CDR3 has 13 residues. CDR1 SNHLY and CDR2 FYNNEI come from the germline V gene. CDR3 loop: CASSERTNYGYTF. The DNA of the CDR3 is TGTGCCAGCAGTGAAAGGACTAACTATGGCTACACTTTC.

A few counts support this clone. The rearrangement links TRBV6-1 to TRBJ1-2; D unclear. The ends were cut back, 3 bases at V and 8 bases at J, with 13 bases in the middle. Germline values: CDR1 MNHNS, CDR2 SASEGT. This CDR3 is built from 13 residues. In DNA form, the CDR3 reads TGTGCCAGCAGTGATTCACTAGTGGGCGGCTACACCTTC. Its protein is CASSDSLVGGYTF.

This clone was counted between two and nine times. V gene TRBV14 combines with J gene TRBJ1-1, with a weak D call TRBD1 (6 bases). Germline V CDR1 and CDR2: SGHDN, FVKESK. Trimming removed 0 bases from V and 0 bases from J, with 11 bases in between. The CDR3 has 16 residues. This chain's CDR3 is CASSQEWTVMNTEAFF. DNA of the CDR3: TGTGCCAGCAGCCAAGAATGGACAGTTATGAACACTGAAGCTTTCTTT.

This clone was observed a handful of times. This sequence joins TRBV3-1 (or the pseudogene TRBV3-2) and TRBJ1-2, with a weak D call TRBD1 (6 bases). The V gene's germline CDR1 is LGHDT and CDR2 YNNKEL (reference sequence). V dropped 8 bases and J dropped 7 bases, with 20 bases sitting between them. The CDR3 has 14 residues. CDR3 in amino acids: CASGRLDVRGGYTF. CDR3 bases: TGTGCCAGCGGTAGGCTGGATGTCAGGGGTGGCTACACCTTC.

V and J are TRBV4-2 and TRBJ1-4; no clear D gene. CDR1 and CDR2 (germline): LGHNA, YNFKEQ. Trimming cost V 0 bases and J 4 bases, with 12 bases left between them. There are 16 residues in the CDR3. The CDR3 is CASSQDKRDLNEKLFF. The CDR3 coding sequence is TGTGCCAGCAGCCAAGATAAACGGGATCTTAATGAAAAACTGTTTTTT.

The chain uses TRBV6-2 or TRBV6-3 and TRBJ2-3; 11 nucleotides match TRBD2. Germline CDR1 is MNHEY and CDR2 is SVGEGT. V trimming: 2 bases; J trimming: 4 bases; junction bases outside the gene matches: 8. The CDR3 is 17 residues long. The DNA of the CDR3 is TGTGCCAGCAGTTACGGGCTAGCGGGGGGTTATGCAGATACGCAGTATTTT. Translation: CASSYGLAGGYADTQYF.

V and J are TRBV9 and TRBJ1-5; D is uncertain. The CDR3 sequence is 14 residues long. With 0 bases removed from V and 3 bases from J, the gap between germline ends came to 7 bases. The V gene's germline CDR1 is SGDLS and CDR2 YYNGEE. CDR3 coding DNA: TGTGCCAGCAGCGTAGGAGGGATCAATCAGCCCCAGCATTTT. Residues: CASSVGGINQPQHF.